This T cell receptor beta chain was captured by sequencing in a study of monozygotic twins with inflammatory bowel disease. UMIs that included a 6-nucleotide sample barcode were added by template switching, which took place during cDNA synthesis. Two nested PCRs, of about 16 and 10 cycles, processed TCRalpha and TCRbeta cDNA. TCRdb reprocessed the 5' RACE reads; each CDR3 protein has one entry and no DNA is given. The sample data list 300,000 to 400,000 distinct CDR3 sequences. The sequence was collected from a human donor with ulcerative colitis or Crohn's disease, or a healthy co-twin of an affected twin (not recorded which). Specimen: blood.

This CDR3 is CASSFQWAGASLTDTQYF. The rearrangement links TRBV28 to TRBJ2-3; TCRdb selects TRBD2, and the lack of DNA leaves this call unchecked. This CDR3 comprises 18 residues. Germline values: CDR1 MDHEN, CDR2 SYDVKM.